This passage covers 4 T cell receptor beta chains from one sample sequenced in a study of brain T cells in children with intractable seizures. Only cases whose brain tissue showed the highest T cell transcript signatures were sequenced. Profiled with immunoSEQ multiplex PCR; TCRdb holds only in-frame clones, not every one. The repertoire holds fewer than 2,000 clones, around 82% seen once, with approximately 22% in the top ten. Material: resected brain tissue, obtained at surgery. All receptors derive from a boy aged 10-17 years with focal cortical dysplasia and intractable seizures.

This clone showed up just once. The DNA for the CDR3 is TGTGCCAGCAGCGTAGGTGGGACTACTGACAATGAGCAGTTCTTC. This encodes CASSVGGTTDNEQFF. This chain uses TRBV9 with TRBJ2-1, with 7 bases lining up with TRBD2. J lost 5 bases, V lost 0 bases, and 5 bases had no gene match. The CDR3 runs 15 residues. Germline CDR1 SGDLS, CDR2 YYNGEE.

CDR3: CASSPSPTAREQYF. The CDR3 bases are TGCGCCAGCAGCCCGAGCCCGACCGCGCGCGAGCAGTACTTC. This chain connects TRBV5-1 to TRBJ2-7; D remains unclear. The CDR3 spans 14 residues. V gave up 4 bases and J gave up 6 bases, with 17 bases separating them. From germline, CDR1 is SGHRS and CDR2 YFSETQ.

The genes are TRBV28 and TRBJ2-6; the match to TRBD2 covers 7 bases. The CDR3 sequence is 19 residues long. The trim removed 8 bases at V and 0 bases at J, leaving 16 bases unmatched. The germline gives CDR1 MDHEN, CDR2 SYDVKM. In DNA, the CDR3 is TGTGCCAGCCTTAACACTCGTGGCGGGGGTATCTCTGGGGCCAACGTCCTGACTTTC. Amino acid sequence: CASLNTRGGGISGANVLTF.

The chain employs TRBV7-6 and TRBJ2-1; 16 bases agree with TRBD2. The CDR3 loop spans 21 amino acids. The V gene end was trimmed by 3 bases and the J gene end by 0 bases; junction bases not matched to a gene: 11. In germline, CDR1 is SGHVS, CDR2 FNYEAQ. Here the CDR3 reads CASSFFGGTSGRDSSYNEQFF. Here the CDR3 DNA reads TGTGCCAGCAGCTTCTTCGGAGGGACTAGCGGGAGGGACAGCTCCTACAATGAGCAGTTCTTC.